These 25 T cell receptor beta chains were sequenced from one sample in a study of cytotoxic CD8 clonotypes in ibrutinib-treated CLL. TCRdb's copy holds only in-frame clones and misses some; the assay was immunoSEQ multiplex PCR. Of approximately 97,000 clones in the sample, 70% to 80% are singletons; the top ten hold about 26%. The sequences come from PBMCs, collected after 24 months of ibrutinib treatment. These receptors were collected from a human donor with chronic lymphocytic leukemia.

J is TRBJ2-1 and V is TRBV4-1; the D is unclear. Between the trimmed V and J ends, which lost 1 base and 9 bases, there was a span of 19 bases. Germline V gene data show CDR1 as MGHRA and CDR2 as YSYEKL. CDR3 length: 16 residues. The chain's CDR3 is CASSQGPYTDLGEQFF. The DNA for the CDR3 is TGCGCCAGCAGCCAAGGGCCCTACACTGACCTGGGTGAGCAGTTCTTC.

V gene TRBV7-9 combines with J gene TRBJ2-5; D possibly matches TRBD1 or TRBD2 (6 bases each). The V and J ends lost 1 base and 5 bases respectively, with 11 bases between them. CDR1 and CDR2 (germline): SEHNR, FQNEAQ (reference sequence). CDR3 length equals 14 residues. The CDR3 region is CASSLVGGRETQYF. Written as DNA, the CDR3 is TGTGCCAGCAGCTTAGTAGGGGGGCGGGAGACCCAGTACTTC.

V is TRBV4-1 and J is TRBJ2-7; no clear D gene. The CDR3 runs 15 residues. Deletions cut 4 bases from V and 3 bases from J, with 16 bases between. Germline V gene lookup returns CDR1 MGHRA and CDR2 YSYEKL. In DNA form, the CDR3 reads TGCGCCAGCAGCCTTTCTGACCTTTCCCTCTACGAGCAGTACTTC. Translated: CASSLSDLSLYEQYF.

The chain combines TRBV27 with TRBJ2-7, with 9 bases fitting TRBD1. V shed 3 bases and J 7 bases; nucleotides not matched to a gene: 7. The CDR3 spans 14 residues. Germline V CDR1 and CDR2: MNHEY, SMNVEV (reference sequence). Here the CDR3 reads CASSFRGQGGEQYF. In DNA, the CDR3 is TGTGCCAGCAGTTTTAGGGGACAGGGTGGAGAGCAGTACTTC.

J is TRBJ2-7 and V is TRBV5-1; no definite D call. The CDR3 runs to 13 residues. V lost 0 bases to trimming and J lost 8 bases, with 12 bases between them. CDR1 is SGHRS, CDR2 YFSETQ, per germline. The CDR3: CASSLGRGSQQYF. The CDR3 DNA follows: TGCGCCAGCAGCTTGGGCCGCGGCAGCCAGCAGTACTTC.

J is TRBJ2-3 and V is TRBV7-3; D may be TRBD2 (6 bases). This CDR3 comprises 15 residues. Per the germline V gene, CDR1 is SGHTA and CDR2 is FQGTGA. The V and J ends lost 0 bases and 1 base respectively, with 8 bases between them. CDR3 DNA: TGTGCCAGCAGCTTAACCGGCGGGGGCACAGATACGCAGTATTTT. This codes for CASSLTGGGTDTQYF.

Only a few counts were recorded for this clone. The chain links TRBV5-1 to TRBJ2-6; either TRBD1 or TRBD2 may fit D (5 bases each). From germline, CDR1 is SGHRS and CDR2 YFSETQ. The CDR3 has 15 residues. V lost 4 bases, J lost 0 bases, and 8 bases lay in between. The CDR3 region is CASSPGTSGANVLTF. The CDR3 DNA reads TGCGCCAGCAGCCCCGGGACCTCTGGGGCCAACGTCCTGACTTTC.

The chain is built from TRBV7-9 and TRBJ1-6; D uncertain. The V gene lost 8 bases and the J gene lost 8 bases, with 16 bases spanning the gap. The CDR3 has 14 amino acids. Germline V CDR1 and CDR2: SEHNR, FQNEAQ (reference sequence). CDR3 sequence: CASSPGVTDSPLHF. CDR3 bases: TGTGCCAGCTCCCCTGGGGTTACTGATTCACCCCTCCACTTT.

This clone was seen a single time. The V gene is TRBV18, the J gene TRBJ1-1; weak D call: TRBD1 (6 bases). V was pared by 1 base and J by 5 bases, with 8 bases between. This CDR3 spans 13 amino acids. Germline assignment: CDR1 KGHSH and CDR2 LQKENI. CDR3 region: CASSPQGGTEAFF. DNA of the CDR3: TGTGCCAGCTCACCACAGGGGGGTACTGAAGCTTTCTTT.

The chain combines TRBV7-2 with TRBJ1-5, with D tentatively TRBD1 (5 bases). CDR1 and CDR2 from the germline V gene are SGHTA and FQGNSA. Trimming removed 2 bases at V and 2 bases at J, with 22 bases between. This CDR3 comprises 19 residues. Here the CDR3 reads CASSLSLFGGEEGNQPQHF. CDR3 nucleotides: TGTGCCAGCAGCTTATCGTTGTTCGGGGGTGAGGAAGGCAATCAGCCCCAGCATTTT.

The chain is built from TRBV21-1 and TRBJ1-1. TRBV21-1 is a pseudogene segment. The CDR3 totals 13 residues. The CDR3 nucleotides are TGTGCCAGCAGCAAAGTAGGAGGCGGTGAAGCTTTCTTT. This codes for CASSKVGGGEAFF.

This clone has only one observation. This chain uses TRBV7-8 with TRBJ2-5, with D possibly being TRBD2 (5 bases). The V gene's germline CDR1 is SGHVS and CDR2 FQNEAQ. Trimming pared 1 base from V and 5 bases from J, leaving 11 bases between. This CDR3 region has 14 residues. DNA of the CDR3: TGTGCCAGCAGCTTAGAACTAGGAAGGGAGACCCAGTACTTC. Translating gives CASSLELGRETQYF. Full variable domain (missing parts from reference TRBV7-8 and TRBJ2-5): GAGVSQSPRYKVAKRGQDVALRCDPISGHVSLFWYQQALGQGPEFLTYFQNEAQLDKSGLPSDRFFAERPEGSVSTLKIQRTQQEDSAVYLCASSLELGRETQYFGPGTRLLVL.

Comment on this clone: Additional DNA sequences in this sample encode the identical CDR3. This rearrangement joins TRBV15 to TRBJ2-3; 11 bases match TRBD2. The germline V gene encodes CDR1 LNHNV and CDR2 YYDKDF (reference sequence). With 1 base clipped from V and 3 bases from J, the junction kept 0 bases outside the gene matches. The length of the CDR3 is 15 residues. The CDR3 bases are TGTGCCACCAGCAGAGCTAGCGGGAGGACAGATACGCAGTATTTT. Translated, it gives CATSRASGRTDTQYF.

The gene calls are TRBV7-8 and TRBJ2-3; 8 bases align to TRBD2. The CDR3 is 16 residues long. V was clipped by 5 bases and J by 2 bases; unmatched bases: 9. Per the germline V gene, CDR1 is SGHVS and CDR2 is FQNEAQ. The CDR3 DNA sequence: TGTGCCAGCAGCGCCTGGGAGCGGGAGAACACAGATACGCAGTATTTT. Amino acids: CASSAWERENTDTQYF. Combining the CDR3 with reference TRBV7-8 and TRBJ2-3 gives the whole variable domain GAGVSQSPRYKVAKRGQDVALRCDPISGHVSLFWYQQALGQGPEFLTYFQNEAQLDKSGLPSDRFFAERPEGSVSTLKIQRTQQEDSAVYLCASSAWERENTDTQYFGPGTRLTVL.

This clone appeared a single time. The chain employs TRBV5-4 and TRBJ1-1; D is perhaps TRBD1 (6 bases). The length of the CDR3 is 15 residues. The germline gives CDR1 SGHNT, CDR2 YYREEE (reference sequence). V lost 0 bases, J lost 1 base, and 10 bases lay in between. The DNA for the CDR3 is TGTGCCAGCAGCTTGGAGTTGGGACAGAACACTGAAGCTTTCTTT. Translating gives CASSLELGQNTEAFF.

The CDR3: CASSSPRQGIDTQYF. The CDR3 DNA sequence: TGTGCCAGCAGTTCCCCCCGGCAGGGGATAGATACGCAGTATTTT. The rearrangement links TRBV6-5 to TRBJ2-3; perhaps TRBD1 as D (6 bases). The CDR3 consists of 15 residues. Germline assignment: CDR1 MNHEY and CDR2 SVGAGI. Deletions cut 4 bases from V and 5 bases from J, with 16 bases between.

The chain carries TRBV7-2 and TRBJ2-3; 8 nucleotides align to TRBD2. J lost 6 bases, V lost 0 bases, and 2 bases had no gene match. The CDR3 has 14 amino acids. The V gene's germline CDR1 is SGHTA and CDR2 FQGNSA. Here the CDR3 DNA reads TGTGCCAGCAGCTTAGCTAGCGGGAAGGATACGCAGTATTTT. Translated, it gives CASSLASGKDTQYF.

The chain has TRBV28 and TRBJ1-3; no firm D call. V was shortened by 5 bases and J by 1 base, with 15 bases between the two germline ends. Germline CDR1 is MDHEN and CDR2 is SYDVKM. The CDR3 loop spans 16 amino acids. The chain's CDR3 is CASSHQQRASGNTIYF. CDR3 DNA: TGTGCCAGCAGTCACCAACAGCGGGCATCTGGAAACACCATATATTTT.

The V gene is TRBV30, the J gene TRBJ2-1, with 12 bases that match TRBD2. The V segment lost 3 bases and the J segment 8 bases; nucleotides outside the gene matches: 8. CDR1 is GTSNPN, CDR2 SVGIG, per germline (reference sequence). The CDR3 length is 15 residues. DNA of the CDR3: TGTGCCTGGAGGAAAATGGGACTAGCGGGCGATGAGCAGTTCTTC. This translates into CAWRKMGLAGDEQFF.

This chain joins TRBV5-1 and TRBJ2-5, with D possibly called TRBD1 or TRBD2 (5 bases each). Per germline, CDR1 SGHRS and CDR2 YFSETQ. Trimming took off 0 bases at V and 5 bases at J, with 11 bases between the two ends. The CDR3 covers 14 residues. The CDR3 loop is CASSLGWGGETQYF. DNA of the CDR3: TGCGCCAGCAGCTTGGGATGGGGCGGGGAGACCCAGTACTTC.

The chain uses TRBV5-1 and TRBJ1-1; no definite D call. Germline V lookup: CDR1 SGHRS, CDR2 YFSETQ. Trimming took 2 bases from V and 1 from J, leaving 6 bases between them. The CDR3 extends over 13 amino acids. CDR3: CASSLQTNTEAFF. The CDR3 DNA is TGCGCCAGCAGCTTACAGACGAACACTGAAGCTTTCTTT.

This chain connects TRBV27 to TRBJ2-3, with D possibly being TRBD1 (5 bases). Germline lookup yields CDR1 MNHEY and CDR2 SMNVEV (reference sequence). The CDR3 has 14 residues. Trimming took off 3 bases at V and 2 bases at J, with 9 bases between the two ends. DNA for the CDR3: TGTGCCAGCAGTTTTACGACAGCCACAGATACGCAGTATTTT. It specifies CASSFTTATDTQYF.

The V gene is TRBV5-4, the J gene TRBJ2-7; TRBD2 aligns across 7 bases. CDR1 and CDR2 (germline): SGHNT, YYREEE (reference sequence). V lost 2 bases and J lost 5; bases outside the gene matches: 10. This CDR3 region has 15 residues. The CDR3 loop is CASSFLWTSNNEQYF. In DNA, the CDR3 is TGTGCCAGCAGCTTCCTATGGACTAGTAATAACGAGCAGTACTTC.

The chain uses TRBV18 and TRBJ2-5; D gene ambiguous. The V end was cut by 2 bases, the J end by 2 bases, with 9 bases between. Germline CDR1 and CDR2: KGHSH and LQKENI. The CDR3 is 14 residues long. The CDR3 loop is CASSPSLGQETQYF. The CDR3 bases are TGTGCCAGCTCACCATCGTTAGGGCAAGAGACCCAGTACTTC.

The genes are TRBV5-6 and TRBJ1-5, with D possibly being TRBD1 (6 bases). The CDR3 loop spans 15 amino acids. Germline CDR1 is SGHDT and CDR2 is YYEEEE. The ends were cut back, 4 bases at V and 1 base at J, with 12 bases in the middle. The CDR3, as DNA: TGTGCCAGCAGCGCGACAGGTAGAAGCAATCAGCCCCAGCATTTT. Translated, it gives CASSATGRSNQPQHF.